The text below deals with one TCR beta chain. No cognate antigen has been identified for it. Within one base of it there is no much larger clone, and no base qualities were kept. The Immunoverse kit was used to build TCR libraries from about 430 ng RNA, with molecular barcoded adaptors covering alpha/delta and beta/gamma chains. The same RNA used for transcriptome sequencing was used for TCR library preparation. Sequencing of the TCR libraries was done on an Illumina HiSeq 4000 with 2 x 150 cycles. In the original analysis: With MiXCR, TCR reads were aligned to human V, D, J and C references and assembled into CDR3 clonotypes, with quality filtering and error correction included. The tcR package in R was used for analysis of clonotype counts and gene usage diversity. Raw mapping reads were checked after the RNA-seq reads had been mapped by STAR aligner version 2.5.3a onto the human GRCh37 genome. To test the effect of sequencing depth on detected clonotypes, IR-seq fastq files were randomly downsampled using Seqtk 1.3. The public reads were run again by TCRdb, first through fastp at Q25 and then through MiXCR, and only productive beta chains were kept. CDR3 protein sequences are deduplicated, and each keeps its most common genes and DNA. TCRdb, not the authors, supplied the V and J calls. Counted in this sample were under 150,000 distinct CDR3 sequences; under 15% of them appeared once. Of the sample, about 7.7% falls within the top ten clones.

The data belong to a study of read filtering for tumor transcriptome and immune sequencing (dated by TCRdb to the early 2020s). Background for the entire study: Of the patients in the cohort, more than 16 were male and over twelve were female, and their mean age was about 69 years, with a range of about 40 to 85. TCR-region mapped reads per sample ranged from about 4 to 10.27 million with IR-seq versus only roughly 75 to 1273 with RNA-seq. After DNase treatment, whole-transcriptome libraries were prepared with the TruSeq RNA Access Library Prep Kit. Using the same bone marrow samples, the study ran both targeted immune repertoire sequencing and bulk whole-transcriptome sequencing and then compared the TCR repertoires from each method. By revised international staging, under 10 patients were R-ISS I, some 17 were R-ISS II and more than five were R-ISS III. As a main aim, a read-filtering strategy for immune repertoire data was addressed, with the specific question being whether clonotypes supported by a single read should be removed.

Every patient had bone marrow sampled at the time of active disease. Ficoll-Hypaque density gradient centrifugation was used to isolate the bone marrow mononuclear cells. Myeloma plasma cells were removed and CD138-negative cells were collected by negative selection after labeling with CD138 magnetic microbeads on a MACS separator. Purity of the isolated cells was checked by flow cytometry on an Attune NxT using CD138 antibodies. Total RNA was extracted with TRIzol reagent and quantified with a NanoDrop spectrophotometer. Paired RNA-seq and IR-seq were performed on each patient's CD138-negative bone marrow sample. Paper-wide results and their limitations: In IR-seq, roughly four fifths of clonotypes but around 3.5% of total reads were represented by single-read clonotypes, whereas in RNA-seq, about 76% of clonotypes and around 40% of reads were represented by single-read clonotypes. The sorted CD138-negative fraction was not purified T cells but a mixed bone marrow immune population. The correlation between IR-seq and RNA-seq shared clonotype proportions was increased by removal of single-read clonotypes. Compared with RNA-seq, IR-seq captured clonotypes at much higher depth and more reliably, and a smaller IR-seq throughput was enough to identify most shared clonotypes.

In the germline V gene, CDR1 corresponds to MGHRA and CDR2 to YSYEKL. V is pruned by 5 bases and J by 3 bases, leaving 10 bases of the junction without a gene match. Reading from cysteine to phenylalanine, the CDR3 counts 15 amino acids. The CDR3 DNA has 45 bases and is translated from base 1. Sequenced material: a population of CD138-negative cells sorted from bone marrow. The cell subset or site label here, explained by the study, means: bone marrow mononuclear cells depleted of CD138+ plasma/myeloma cells by negative magnetic selection. The TCR comes from a donor aged 40 or over with multiple myeloma. This chain is built from TRBV4-1 and TRBJ2-7; 7 bases in the junction line up with TRBD1. The sequenced DNA: TGCGCCAGCAGCGCTCGACAGGGATCGGACTACGAGCAGTACTTC. This sequence encodes CASSARQGSDYEQYF.